Sequencing of this T cell receptor (beta chain) was carried out in a study of PD-1 blockade in classical Hodgkin lymphoma. Study-wide findings and caveats: What drove the repertoire differences, possibly disease activity or prior therapy, has not been defined.

The assay was immunoSEQ multiplex PCR, and TCRdb's table has in-frame clones only and misses some. The sample holds 99,000 or so clones, roughly nine tenths seen once. To note about this clone: The antigen remains undetermined.

Time point of the sample: cycle 4 day 1 (C4D1), after about 6 weeks of nivolumab. Every one of the patients relapsed after autologous stem cell transplantation (brentuximab vedotin exposure was variable). Looked up from germline, CDR1 is SQVTM and CDR2 is ANQGSEA. V dropped 4 bases and J dropped 4 bases, with 20 bases sitting between them. The CDR3 spans 16 residues. Sequencing used peripheral blood mononuclear cells (PBMCs), obtained before the fourth cycle of nivolumab. This receptor was identified in a human donor with classical Hodgkin lymphoma. This chain links TRBV29-1 with TRBJ2-1; D gene unclear. DNA for the CDR3: TGCAGCGTTGCTCAACTATCTAGGTCAACTTACAATGAGCAGTTCTTC. Its protein product is CSVAQLSRSTYNEQFF.